The 10 T cell receptor beta chains listed next were all sequenced from one sample in a study of CD8 T cells in Susac syndrome. With random hexamers, roughly 0.45 to 1 ug RNA was reverse transcribed. TCRdb processed the immunoSEQ multiplex PCR reads anew with MiXCR; each CDR3 protein has one entry. The table includes around 140,000 distinct CDR3 sequences, roughly 80% detected once. Sequenced sample: CD8+ T cells from PBMCs. The receptors derive from a human donor with multiple sclerosis.

CDR3: CASSSGLAVLSNEQFF. For the CDR3, the DNA is TGTGCCAGTAGTTCCGGACTAGCGGTCCTCTCCAATGAGCAGTTCTTC. The chain couples TRBV19 to TRBJ2-1; TRBD2 agrees at 10 bases. The CDR3 covers 16 residues. Germline-derived CDR1 and CDR2 are LNHDA and SQIVND (reference sequence). After removal of 5 bases from V and 6 bases from J, the junction contained 10 bases not matched to a gene.

The chain is built from TRBV6-5 and TRBJ2-1; D call uncertain. Germline CDR1 reads MNHEY; CDR2 reads SVGAGI. There are 13 residues in the CDR3. V was trimmed by 3 bases and J by 6 bases, leaving 9 bases between them. The DNA for the CDR3 is TGTGCCAGCAGTTATTCCGAGAGCAATGAGCAGTTCTTC. The encoded protein is CASSYSESNEQFF.

This clonotype showed up just a few times. This chain joins TRBV28 and TRBJ1-3; D is possibly TRBD1 (5 bases). The germline V gene has CDR1 MDHEN and CDR2 SYDVKM. V lost 3 bases and J lost 2, with 8 bases in between. This CDR3 contains 14 residues. The CDR3 is CASSLMGPGNTIYF. CDR3 DNA: TGTGCCAGCAGTTTGATGGGGCCTGGAAACACCATATATTTT.

The genes are TRBV11-3 and TRBJ2-2, with D maybe TRBD2 (5 bases). CDR1 is SGHNT, CDR2 YENEEA, per germline. CDR3 size: 14 residues. The ends were cut back, 0 bases at V and 6 bases at J, with 8 bases in the middle. This chain's CDR3 is CASSLDGGSGELFF. The CDR3 DNA reads TGTGCCAGCAGCTTAGATGGCGGGTCCGGGGAGCTGTTTTTT.

The V and J genes are TRBV5-6 and TRBJ2-3; D not resolved. The CDR3 totals 12 residues. Germline lookup yields CDR1 SGHDT and CDR2 YYEEEE. With 0 bases removed from V and 4 bases from J, the gap between germline ends came to 3 bases. CDR3 residues: CASSLEPDTQYF. Written as DNA, the CDR3 is TGTGCCAGCAGCTTGGAGCCAGATACGCAGTATTTT.

This chain connects TRBV5-6 to TRBJ1-5; D remains ambiguous. From germline, CDR1 is SGHDT and CDR2 YYEEEE. The CDR3 sequence is 13 residues long. V was cut by 1 base and J by 5 bases, with 7 bases left in between. The CDR3 spells CASSLQADQPQHF. CDR3 nucleotides: TGTGCCAGCAGCTTGCAAGCCGATCAGCCCCAGCATTTT. Complete variable domain (other parts from reference TRBV5-6 and TRBJ1-5): DAGVTQSPTHLIKTRGQQVTLRCSPKSGHDTVSWYQQALGQGPQFIFQYYEEEERQRGNFPDRFSGHQFPNYSSELNVNALLLGDSALYLCASSLQADQPQHFGDGTRLSIL.

The chain carries TRBV20-1 and TRBJ2-2; maybe TRBD1 (5 bases). Trimming removed 3 bases from V and 3 bases from J, with 11 bases in between. This CDR3 has 14 residues. Germline V lookup: CDR1 DFQATT, CDR2 SNEGSKA (reference sequence). CDR3 loop: CSARTAGDTGELFF. CDR3 nucleotides: TGCAGTGCTAGGACAGCCGGCGACACCGGGGAGCTGTTTTTT.

This clonotype has more than one count but fewer than ten. The chain is built from TRBV5-4 and TRBJ1-1; the D gene is possibly TRBD1 (5 bases). Per germline, CDR1 SGHNT and CDR2 YYREEE (reference sequence). This CDR3 spans 12 amino acids. V lost 3 bases and J lost 10, with 13 bases in between. CDR3: CASSYPGLRAFF. The CDR3, as DNA: TGTGCCAGCAGCTACCCGGGACTTCGAGCTTTCTTT. Filled out from reference TRBV5-4 and TRBJ1-1, the complete variable domain reads ETGVTQSPTHLIKTRGQQVTLRCSSQSGHNTVSWYQQALGQGPQFIFQYYREEENGRGNFPPRFSGLQFPNYSSELNVNALELDDSALYLCASSYPGLRAFFGQGTRLTVV.

The chain uses TRBV5-4 and TRBJ2-1; D gene unclear. The CDR3 spans 15 residues. Trimming stripped 4 bases from V and 5 bases from J, with 16 bases between. Germline values: CDR1 SGHNT, CDR2 YYREEE (reference sequence). The CDR3 sequence is CASSQNTLRDNEQFF. The CDR3 DNA sequence: TGTGCCAGCAGCCAAAATACCCTTAGGGACAATGAGCAGTTCTTC.

The genes are TRBV6-1 and TRBJ1-2, with D perhaps matching TRBD1 (5 bases). The germline V gene has CDR1 MNHNS and CDR2 SASEGT. CDR3 size: 11 residues. The ends were cut back, 8 bases at V and 8 bases at J, with 12 bases in the middle. The CDR3 is CASLGGAGYTF. The CDR3 bases are TGTGCCAGCCTTGGCGGGGCGGGCTACACCTTC.